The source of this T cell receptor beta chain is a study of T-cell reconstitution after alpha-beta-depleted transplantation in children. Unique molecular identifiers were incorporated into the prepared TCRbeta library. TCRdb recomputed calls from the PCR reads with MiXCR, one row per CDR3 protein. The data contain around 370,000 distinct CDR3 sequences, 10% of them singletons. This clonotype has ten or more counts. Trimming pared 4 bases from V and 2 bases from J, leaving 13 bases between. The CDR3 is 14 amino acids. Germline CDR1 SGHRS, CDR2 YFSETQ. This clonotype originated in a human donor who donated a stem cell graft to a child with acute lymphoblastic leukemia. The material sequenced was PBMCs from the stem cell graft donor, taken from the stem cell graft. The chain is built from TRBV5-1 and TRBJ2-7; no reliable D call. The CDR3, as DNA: TGCGCCAGCAGCGGATCGTCATCACCCTACGAGCAGTACTTC. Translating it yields CASSGSSSPYEQYF.